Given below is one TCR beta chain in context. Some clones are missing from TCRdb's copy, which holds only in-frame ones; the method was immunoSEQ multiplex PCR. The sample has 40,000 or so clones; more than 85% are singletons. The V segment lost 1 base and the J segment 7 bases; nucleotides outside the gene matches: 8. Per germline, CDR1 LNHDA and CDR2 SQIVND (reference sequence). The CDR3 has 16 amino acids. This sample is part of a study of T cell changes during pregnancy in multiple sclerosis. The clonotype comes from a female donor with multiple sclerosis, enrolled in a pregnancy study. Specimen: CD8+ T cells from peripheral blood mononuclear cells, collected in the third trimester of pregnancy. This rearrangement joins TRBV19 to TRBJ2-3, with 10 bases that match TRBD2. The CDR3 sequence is CASSIVASGSSHTQYF. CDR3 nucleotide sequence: TGTGCCAGTAGTATAGTGGCTAGCGGGAGTTCACATACGCAGTATTTT.